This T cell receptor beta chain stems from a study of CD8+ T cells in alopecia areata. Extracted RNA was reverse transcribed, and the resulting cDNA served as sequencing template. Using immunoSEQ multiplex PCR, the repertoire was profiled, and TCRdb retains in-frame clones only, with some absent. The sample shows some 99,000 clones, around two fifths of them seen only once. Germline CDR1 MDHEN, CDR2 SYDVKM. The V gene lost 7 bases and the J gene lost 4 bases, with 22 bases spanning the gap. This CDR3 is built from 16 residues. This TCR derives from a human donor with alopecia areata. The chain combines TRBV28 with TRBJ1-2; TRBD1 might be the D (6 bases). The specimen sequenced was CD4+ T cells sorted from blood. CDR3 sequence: CASNEGGNSGIYGYTF. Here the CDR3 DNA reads TGTGCCAGCAATGAAGGGGGAAATAGTGGTATCTATGGCTACACCTTC.